Following are 11 T cell receptor beta chains from one sample sequenced in a study of blood T cell repertoires in COVID-19. Libraries were prepared by immunoSEQ multiplex PCR; TCRdb keeps only in-frame clonotypes and omits some of them. The table lists around 170,000 clones, less than 85% of them singletons. The source material was peripheral blood. The receptors originated from a woman aged 80 or over with acute or convalescent COVID-19.

The chain links TRBV9 to TRBJ2-4, with D possibly being TRBD2 (5 bases). The germline CDR1 and CDR2 sequences are SGDLS and YYNGEE. The CDR3 has 14 amino acids. Trimming removed 0 bases at V and 5 bases at J, with 9 bases between. This CDR3 is CASSVALAENIQYF. Here the CDR3 DNA reads TGTGCCAGCAGCGTAGCCCTAGCAGAAAACATTCAGTACTTC.

The chain joins TRBV6-6 to TRBJ2-5, with TRBD2 as a possible D gene (5 bases). The CDR3 is 13 amino acids. Trimming removed 6 bases at V and 5 bases at J, with 13 bases between. The germline V gene has CDR1 MNHNY and CDR2 SVGAGI (reference sequence). The CDR3 protein is CASRTMVMETQYF. CDR3 sequence (DNA): TGTGCCAGCAGGACTATGGTGATGGAGACCCAGTACTTC.

This clone was observed once. The chain carries TRBV5-6 and TRBJ1-4, with D possibly being TRBD1 (6 bases). Per the germline V gene, CDR1 is SGHDT and CDR2 is YYEEEE. V gave up 5 bases and J gave up 3 bases, with 11 bases separating them. The CDR3 spans 14 residues. The CDR3 nucleotides read TGTGCCAGCAGTTCGCCAGGGGCTAATGAAAAACTGTTTTTT. Encoded protein: CASSSPGANEKLFF.

This chain joins TRBV6-6 and TRBJ2-5; D possibly corresponds to TRBD1 (6 bases). Germline-derived CDR1 and CDR2 are MNHNY and SVGAGI (reference sequence). The ends were cut back, 3 bases at V and 5 bases at J, with 13 bases in the middle. There are 14 residues in the CDR3. The CDR3 spells CASSYTGFRETQYF. As DNA, the CDR3 is TGTGCCAGCAGTTATACAGGGTTTCGGGAGACCCAGTACTTC.

The gene calls are TRBV7-2 and TRBJ2-1; D ambiguous. V lost 7 bases and J lost 5, with 12 bases in between. Per germline, CDR1 SGHTA and CDR2 FQGNSA. The CDR3 runs to 13 residues. CDR3 nucleotide sequence: TGTGCCAGCACCAGGTCCGTTAACAATGAGCAGTTCTTC. It codes for CASTRSVNNEQFF.

V and J are TRBV7-6 and TRBJ1-1; unclear D gene. Germline CDR1 reads SGHVS; CDR2 reads FNYEAQ. The CDR3 contains 15 residues. Trimming took off 1 base at V and 4 bases at J, with 13 bases between the two ends. The CDR3 region is CASSLEWGVGTEAFF. CDR3 sequence (DNA): TGTGCCAGCAGCTTAGAATGGGGAGTTGGCACTGAAGCTTTCTTT.

The chain employs TRBV4-3 and TRBJ2-1, with 13 bases that match TRBD2. CDR1 and CDR2 (germline): LGHNA, YSLEER. V gave up 0 bases and J gave up 6 bases; unmatched junction bases: 8. This CDR3 has 18 residues. The CDR3 DNA reads TGCGCCAGCAGCCAAGATCGGACTAGCGGGAGTATGGTCAATGAGCAGTTCTTC. Encoded protein: CASSQDRTSGSMVNEQFF.

This clone has just a few counts. V gene TRBV27 combines with J gene TRBJ1-6, with TRBD1 matching over 9 bases. Germline values: CDR1 MNHEY, CDR2 SMNVEV (reference sequence). The CDR3 runs 15 residues. Trimming took 6 bases from V and 8 from J; bases not matched to a gene: 8. CDR3 coding DNA: TGTGCCAGCAGCCCCGGACAGGGGCGGGATTCACCCCTCCACTTT. As protein: CASSPGQGRDSPLHF.

The CDR3 DNA reads TGTGCCAGCAGCCAAGGGGAGCTGGGTTTAAATGAGCAGTTCTTC. Protein: CASSQGELGLNEQFF. The chain uses TRBV3-1 (or the pseudogene TRBV3-2) and TRBJ2-1; D perhaps matches TRBD2 (5 bases). The CDR3 is made up of 15 amino acids. Germline loops: CDR1 LGHDT, CDR2 YNNKEL (reference sequence). V was cut by 1 base and J by 7 bases, with 14 bases left in between.

J is TRBJ1-1 and V is TRBV7-9; TRBD1 agrees at 8 bases. Germline CDR1 is SEHNR and CDR2 is FQNEAQ (reference sequence). The V gene end was trimmed by 5 bases and the J gene end by 2 bases; junction bases not matched to a gene: 7. The CDR3 covers 15 residues. The CDR3 nucleotides read TGTGCCAGCAGCGAGAGACAGGGGTACAACACTGAAGCTTTCTTT. Encoded protein: CASSERQGYNTEAFF.

The chain couples TRBV18 to TRBJ2-7; 9 bases align to TRBD1. CDR3 length equals 13 residues. The junction had 3 bases not matched to a gene; V was cut back by 3 bases and J by 6 bases. Germline V gives CDR1 KGHSH, CDR2 LQKENI. This CDR3 reads CASSPNRGREQYF. In DNA form, the CDR3 reads TGTGCCAGCTCACCTAACAGGGGGCGCGAGCAGTACTTC.